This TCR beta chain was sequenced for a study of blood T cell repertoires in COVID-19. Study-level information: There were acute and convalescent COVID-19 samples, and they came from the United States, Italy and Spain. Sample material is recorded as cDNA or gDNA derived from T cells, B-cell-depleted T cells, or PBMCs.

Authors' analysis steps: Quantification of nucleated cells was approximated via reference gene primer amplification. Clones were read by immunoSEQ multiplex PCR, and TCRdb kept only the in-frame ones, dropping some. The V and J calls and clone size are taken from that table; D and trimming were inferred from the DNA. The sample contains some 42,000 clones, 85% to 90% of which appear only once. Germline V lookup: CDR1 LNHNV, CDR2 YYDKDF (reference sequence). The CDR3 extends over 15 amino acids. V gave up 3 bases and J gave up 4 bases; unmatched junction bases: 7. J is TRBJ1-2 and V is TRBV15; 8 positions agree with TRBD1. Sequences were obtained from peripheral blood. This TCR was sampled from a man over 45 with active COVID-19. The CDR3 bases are TGTGCCACCAGCAGGGGAGGACAGGGAATCTATGGCTACACCTTC. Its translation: CATSRGGQGIYGYTF.